Presented here are 16 T cell receptor beta chains from one specimen sequenced in a study of somatic mutations in cytotoxic T cells in rheumatoid arthritis. Clones were read by immunoSEQ multiplex PCR, and TCRdb kept only the in-frame ones, dropping some. Among 10,000 to 12,000 clones listed, about 89% were seen once. Material for sequencing was CD4+ T cells sorted from blood. Receptors originate from a woman in her late teens or twenties with rheumatoid arthritis.

This chain uses TRBV18 with TRBJ1-1, with unresolved D. In germline, CDR1 is KGHSH, CDR2 LQKENI. The CDR3 spans 13 residues. V was pared by 5 bases and J by 5 bases, with 12 bases between. The CDR3 bases are TGTGCCAGCTCAGCTCACGGAGGGACTGAAGCTTTCTTT. Protein: CASSAHGGTEAFF.

In this sample, this clone turned up once. This sequence joins TRBV2 and TRBJ1-2; the D is unclear. Deletions cut 3 bases from V and 8 bases from J, with 22 bases between. Looked up from germline, CDR1 is SNHLY and CDR2 is FYNNEI. The CDR3 has 16 residues. As DNA, the CDR3 is TGTGCCAGCAGTGATTCGCTCTTGATCGACGGCGGGGGCTACACCTTC. It codes for CASSDSLLIDGGGYTF.

To note about this clone: This sample includes further DNA sequences coding for the same CDR3. The genes are TRBV4-3 and TRBJ1-2, with 7 bases lining up with TRBD1. After removal of 0 bases from V and 5 bases from J, the junction contained 6 bases not matched to a gene. Per germline, CDR1 LGHNA and CDR2 YSLEER. The CDR3 totals 15 residues. The CDR3 region is CASSQDEGAAYGYTF. The CDR3 bases are TGCGCCAGCAGCCAAGATGAGGGGGCGGCGTATGGCTACACCTTC.

The chain uses TRBV2 and TRBJ1-3; no clear D gene. This CDR3 region has 14 residues. V lost 6 bases to trimming and J lost 0 bases, with 9 bases between them. The germline V gene encodes CDR1 SNHLY and CDR2 FYNNEI. CDR3 nucleotides: TGTGCCAGCAGGGCCGGGAGCTCTGGAAACACCATATATTTT. It specifies CASRAGSSGNTIYF. The variable domain in full, completed from reference TRBV2 and TRBJ1-3, reads EPEVTQTPSHQVTQMGQEVILRCVPISNHLYFYWYRQILGQKVEFLVSFYNNEISEKSEIFDDQFSVERPDGSNFTLKIRSTKLEDSAMYFCASRAGSSGNTIYFGEGSWLTVV.

The J gene is TRBJ2-1, the V gene TRBV6-1; TRBD2 matches at 11 bases. The V and J ends lost 6 bases and 4 bases, in that order; junction bases with no gene match: 5. CDR1 and CDR2 from the germline V gene are MNHNS and SASEGT. This CDR3 is built from 15 residues. The CDR3 coding sequence is TGTGCCAGCAGGCCGACTAGCGGGACATACAATGAGCAGTTCTTC. This gives the protein CASRPTSGTYNEQFF.

This clone has only one observation. The V gene is TRBV7-3, the J gene TRBJ2-3; 11 bases align to TRBD1. The V gene end was trimmed by 5 bases and the J gene end by 1 base; junction bases not matched to a gene: 8. Germline lookup yields CDR1 SGHTA and CDR2 FQGTGA. The CDR3 runs to 17 residues. The CDR3 spells CASSAGTGGLGTDTQYF. The CDR3 DNA reads as TGTGCCAGCAGCGCCGGGACAGGGGGTCTAGGCACAGATACGCAGTATTTT.

V and J are TRBV11-2 and TRBJ2-1, with 9 bases that match TRBD2. The germline V gene encodes CDR1 SGHAT and CDR2 FQNNGV. This CDR3 spans 16 amino acids. The junction had 12 bases not matched to a gene; V was cut back by 5 bases and J by 7 bases. CDR3 sequence reads: CASSPLGGREQNEQFF. The CDR3 nucleotides read TGTGCCAGCAGCCCCCTCGGCGGGAGGGAGCAGAATGAGCAGTTCTTC. The variable domain in full, completed from reference TRBV11-2 and TRBJ2-1, reads EAGVAQSPRYKIIEKRQSVAFWCNPISGHATLYWYQQILGQGPKLLIQFQNNGVVDDSQLPKDRFSAERLKGVDSTLKIQPAKLEDSAVYLCASSPLGGREQNEQFFGPGTRLTVL.

This chain uses TRBV27 with TRBJ2-7, with 10 nucleotides matching TRBD2. Germline lookup yields CDR1 MNHEY and CDR2 SMNVEV (reference sequence). This CDR3 has 15 amino acids. J lost 3 bases, V lost 5 bases, and 7 bases had no gene match. CDR3 loop: CASSPTSGRGYEQYF. The DNA of the CDR3 is TGTGCCAGCAGTCCCACCAGCGGGAGGGGCTACGAGCAGTACTTC.

The V and J genes are TRBV21-1 and TRBJ1-1; the DNA was not used to check the table's D call, TRBD1. TRBV21-1 counts as a pseudogene. The CDR3 consists of 16 residues. CDR3 residues: CASSKGEGQLNTEAFF. CDR3 nucleotides: TGTGCCAGCAGCAAAGGAGAAGGACAGCTAAACACTGAAGCTTTCTTT.

The chain carries TRBV6-1 and TRBJ2-1; 8 bases agree with TRBD1. The CDR3 is made up of 15 amino acids. Germline V gene sequence: CDR1 MNHNS, CDR2 SASEGT. Trimming removed 6 bases from V and 0 bases from J; junction bases left unmatched: 4. The CDR3 here is CASRGTGYSYNEQFF. CDR3 nucleotides: TGTGCCAGCAGAGGGACAGGATACTCCTACAATGAGCAGTTCTTC.

This chain links TRBV7-3 with TRBJ2-1; D is ambiguous. Per the germline V gene, CDR1 is SGHTA and CDR2 is FQGTGA. The CDR3 spans 13 residues. V was trimmed by 1 base and J by 7 bases, leaving 8 bases between them. The CDR3 loop reads CASSLNSLNEQFF. The CDR3 DNA follows: TGTGCCAGCAGCTTAAACAGTCTAAATGAGCAGTTCTTC.

In nucleotides, the CDR3 is TGTGCCAGCAGCTACTCAACGGCTAGCCACGAGCAGTACTTC. This translates into CASSYSTASHEQYF. This chain links TRBV7-2 with TRBJ2-7; TRBD2 might be the D (5 bases). In germline, CDR1 is SGHTA, CDR2 FQGNSA. The CDR3 runs 14 residues. Trimming removed 4 bases at V and 5 bases at J, with 15 bases between. Full variable domain (rest looked up from reference TRBV7-2 and TRBJ2-7): GAGVSQSPSNKVTEKGKDVELRCDPISGHTALYWYRQSLGQGLEFLIYFQGNSAPDKSGLPSDRFSAERTGGSVSTLTIQRTQQEDSAVYLCASSYSTASHEQYFGPGTRLTVT.

This chain joins TRBV28 and TRBJ1-5, with 7 bases identical to TRBD1. This CDR3 has 14 residues. Germline V gene data show CDR1 as MDHEN and CDR2 as SYDVKM. Trimming took 7 bases from V and 2 from J; bases not matched to a gene: 5. Written as DNA, the CDR3 is TGTGCCAGCAAGACAGGGACGGGCAATCAGCCCCAGCATTTT. Protein sequence: CASKTGTGNQPQHF.

CDR3 protein: CASTPMGTGSTDTQYF. CDR3 coding DNA: TGTGCCAGCACGCCTATGGGGACAGGGTCGACAGATACGCAGTATTTT. The V and J genes are TRBV5-4 and TRBJ2-3; 9 bases match TRBD1. The J segment lost 3 bases and the V segment lost 6 bases, leaving 11 bases of the junction unmatched. Per the germline V gene, CDR1 is SGHNT and CDR2 is YYREEE (reference sequence). CDR3 length equals 16 residues.

This chain joins TRBV7-9 and TRBJ1-5, with D unresolved. Germline CDR1 is SEHNR and CDR2 is FQNEAQ (reference sequence). The CDR3 runs to 15 residues. The V end was cut by 5 bases, the J end by 2 bases, with 13 bases between. The CDR3 DNA follows: TGTGCCAGCAGCCCCGAGGGTTCACGCAATCAGCCCCAGCATTTT. This codes for CASSPEGSRNQPQHF.

V gene TRBV11-1 combines with J gene TRBJ2-5, with 10 bases aligning to TRBD1. This CDR3 has 12 residues. The germline V gene encodes CDR1 SGHAT and CDR2 FQDESV (reference sequence). The V segment lost 5 bases and the J segment 10 bases; nucleotides outside the gene matches: 4. The CDR3 loop is CASSGDRGSQYF. Written as DNA, the CDR3 is TGTGCCAGCAGCGGGGACAGGGGTAGCCAGTACTTC.